A selection of T cell receptor beta chains follows, all from one sample in a study of response to subunit inactivated influenza vaccine. TCRdb reprocessed the RT-PCR reads via MiXCR and lists one record per CDR3 protein. The repertoire has 500,000 to 550,000 distinct CDR3 sequences, approximately 22% of them found once; the top ten carry 2.5% to 3%. This sample also appeared in a second study, on T cells expressing NK-cell markers.

Sample: CD4+ T cells sorted from PBMCs, taken 11 to 12 days after vaccination. The receptors here all came from a man over 45 who received an inactivated influenza vaccine. Both conserved end residues are part of each CDR3. The order of the fields is clone size, J gene, V gene, D gene, CDR3 protein, CDR3 DNA. D genes are given only for firm matches. Where a row states a size, it is once, few, many or the class of an expanded clone; other rows omit it.

>-|TRBJ2-3|TRBV11-2|-
CASSPQGVLSTDTQYF
TGTGCCAGCAGCCCTCAGGGTGTTCTAAGCACAGATACGCAGTATTTT
>-|TRBJ1-4|TRBV27|-
CASSLSPGANEKLFF
TGTGCCAGCAGTTTATCCCCGGGAGCTAATGAAAAACTGTTTTTT
>few|TRBJ2-1|TRBV7-9|-
CASSFEREYNEQFF
TGTGCCAGCAGCTTCGAGCGCGAGTACAATGAGCAGTTCTTC
>few|TRBJ1-5|TRBV12-3/TRBV12-4|-
CASSLGGQRSNQPQHF
TGTGCCAGCAGTTTAGGCGGACAGAGGAGCAATCAGCCCCAGCATTTT
>-|TRBJ2-7|TRBV4-2|-
CASSQAGVYEQYF
TGTGCCAGCAGCCAAGCGGGCGTTTACGAGCAGTACTTC
>-|TRBJ2-5|TRBV19|-
CATRRGETQYF
TGTGCCACCCGCCGAGGGGAGACCCAGTACTTC
>few|TRBJ1-1|TRBV7-2|-
CASRRVTEAFF
TGTGCCAGCAGAAGGGTAACTGAAGCTTTCTTT
>-|TRBJ2-5|TRBV4-3|TRBD1
CASSSVQGVETQYF
TGCGCCAGCAGCAGCGTACAGGGGGTTGAGACCCAGTACTTC
>-|TRBJ2-7|TRBV5-1|TRBD1
CASSLRQGWDEQYF
TGCGCCAGCAGCTTGCGACAGGGCTGGGACGAGCAGTACTTC
>few|TRBJ1-2|TRBV6-2/TRBV6-3|-
CASSYSAVPEGYTF
TGTGCCAGCAGTTACTCCGCCGTCCCCGAGGGCTACACCTTC
>-|TRBJ2-3|TRBV20-1|TRBD1
CSAKDRFFTDTQYF
TGCAGTGCAAAGGACAGGTTTTTCACAGATACGCAGTATTTT
>-|TRBJ2-2|TRBV7-2|-
CASSLDPGMGTGELFF
TGTGCCAGCAGCTTAGATCCGGGAATGGGCACCGGGGAGCTGTTTTTT
>few|TRBJ2-1|TRBV7-8|TRBD2
CASSPHRTSRDNEQFF
TGTGCCAGCAGCCCCCACCGGACTAGCCGTGACAATGAGCAGTTCTTC
>few|TRBJ2-3|TRBV20-1|-
CSAIPGQRSGDTQYF
TGCAGTGCTATCCCCGGACAGCGGTCTGGTGATACGCAGTATTTT
>-|TRBJ1-3|TRBV11-2|TRBD1
CASSSTSQSRDRGTGNTIYF
TGTGCCAGCAGCTCCACCTCTCAGTCCCGGGACAGGGGAACTGGAAACACCATATATTTT
>few|TRBJ2-1|TRBV5-5|TRBD1
CASSGTGVGVQFF
TGTGCCAGCAGCGGGACAGGGGTCGGGGTGCAGTTCTTC
>-|TRBJ2-4|TRBV20-1|-
CSARDLKLSDEYF
TGCAGTGCTAGAGATCTGAAGTTAAGCGACGAGTACTTC
>-|TRBJ2-7|TRBV20-1|TRBD2
CSARDLAGSHEQYF
TGCAGTGCTAGAGATTTAGCGGGGAGTCACGAGCAGTACTTC
>few|TRBJ2-5|TRBV5-1|-
CASSLTFNQETQYF
TGCGCCAGCAGCTTGACCTTTAACCAAGAGACCCAGTACTTC
>-|TRBJ1-2|TRBV20-1|TRBD1
CSAGTGPGYGYTF
TGCAGTGCTGGGACAGGCCCGGGCTATGGCTACACCTTC
>-|TRBJ1-5|TRBV7-2|-
CASSSSSHQHF
TGTGCCAGCAGCTCCTCAAGTCACCAGCATTTT
>few|TRBJ2-2|TRBV7-2|TRBD2
CASSLFRGGTGELFF
TGTGCCAGCAGCTTATTTCGGGGAGGGACCGGGGAGCTGTTTTTT
>few|TRBJ1-2|TRBV4-3|-
CASSQEPGGYTF
TGCGCCAGCAGCCAAGAGCCCGGGGGCTACACCTTC
>few|TRBJ2-2|TRBV7-2|-
CASSTQRRNTGELFF
TGTGCCAGCAGCACTCAGCGGAGGAACACCGGGGAGCTGTTTTTT
>many|TRBJ1-5|TRBV6-1|-
CASKEVGNQPQHF
TGTGCCAGCAAAGAGGTAGGCAATCAGCCCCAGCATTTT
>few|TRBJ2-3|TRBV7-2|-
CASSPMGGLDTQYF
TGTGCCAGCAGCCCCATGGGGGGCCTAGATACGCAGTATTTT
>few|TRBJ2-1|TRBV20-1|-
CSAGAKNEQFF
TGCAGTGCGGGGGCCAAGAATGAGCAGTTCTTC
>-|TRBJ2-2|TRBV5-1|-
CASSLAGAGANTGELFF
TGCGCCAGCAGCTTGGCCGGGGCTGGGGCGAACACCGGGGAGCTGTTTTTT
>-|TRBJ2-1|TRBV5-1|TRBD2
CASRLLAGPNEQFF
TGCGCCAGCAGGCTACTAGCGGGACCCAATGAGCAGTTCTTC
>-|TRBJ2-5|TRBV5-6|-
CASRPNTGSETQYF
TGTGCCAGCAGACCGAATACAGGGTCCGAGACCCAGTACTTC
>few|TRBJ1-2|TRBV25-1|TRBD1
CASSAGQERTGYTF
TGTGCCAGCAGTGCCGGACAGGAAAGGACTGGCTACACCTTC
>few|TRBJ2-5|TRBV6-7|-
CANPGGGGKETQYF
TGTGCCAACCCAGGGGGAGGAGGAAAAGAGACCCAGTACTTC
>-|TRBJ2-1|TRBV10-3|-
CAISESAYEQFF
TGTGCCATCAGTGAGTCGGCGTATGAGCAGTTCTTC
>many|TRBJ2-3|TRBV20-1|TRBD2
CSASGRSTDTQYF
TGCAGTGCTAGCGGGAGGAGCACAGATACGCAGTATTTT
>few|TRBJ2-1|TRBV25-1|TRBD1
CASRKGAGIYNEQFF
TGTGCCAGCAGAAAGGGGGCAGGGATTTACAATGAGCAGTTCTTC
>-|TRBJ2-1|TRBV7-6|TRBD2
CASSLGKLAGVFHEQFF
TGTGCCAGCAGCTTGGGTAAACTAGCGGGAGTGTTCCATGAGCAGTTCTTC
>-|TRBJ2-1|TRBV2|-
CASKPELLNEQFF
TGTGCCAGCAAGCCTGAGCTTCTCAATGAGCAGTTCTTC
>few|TRBJ1-5|TRBV7-2|-
CASSPGPGGVSNQPQHF
TGTGCCAGCTCCCCCGGACCGGGGGGGGTTAGCAATCAGCCCCAGCATTTT
>few|TRBJ1-1|TRBV7-9|-
CASSLRTGTEAFF
TGTGCCAGCAGCTTACGCACAGGCACTGAAGCTTTCTTT
>-|TRBJ2-1|TRBV6-2/TRBV6-3|-
CASSEGGAGSRSNEQFF
TGTGCCAGCAGCGAGGGTGGGGCGGGATCCCGCAGCAATGAGCAGTTCTTC
>few|TRBJ2-3|TRBV9|-
CASSERDRDTQYF
TGTGCCAGCAGCGAGCGGGACAGAGATACGCAGTATTTT
>-|TRBJ2-4|TRBV7-9|TRBD1
CASSPQGATAKNIQYF
TGTGCCAGCAGCCCGCAGGGGGCGACGGCCAAAAACATTCAGTACTTC
>-|TRBJ1-1|TRBV20-1|TRBD1
CSARKGATRAEAFF
TGCAGTGCCCGTAAGGGGGCAACTCGAGCTGAAGCTTTCTTT
>-|TRBJ2-1|TRBV5-1|-
CASSLNFNEQFF
TGCGCCAGCAGCTTGAACTTCAATGAGCAGTTCTTC
>-|TRBJ2-3|TRBV7-9|-
CASSSPDSYFSTDTQYF
TGTGCCAGCAGCTCTCCGGACAGTTACTTCAGCACAGATACGCAGTATTTT
>few|TRBJ2-1|TRBV6-2/TRBV6-3|-
CASTQQQTRVHGEEQFF
TGTGCCAGCACCCAACAGCAGACCCGGGTACACGGAGAGGAGCAGTTCTTC
>-|TRBJ1-1|TRBV10-3|TRBD1
CATRDRNTSNTEAFF
TGTGCCACACGGGACAGGAACACCTCGAACACTGAAGCTTTCTTT
>-|TRBJ2-5|TRBV25-1|-
CASSVPAQETQYF
TGTGCCAGCAGTGTCCCAGCGCAAGAGACCCAGTACTTC
>few|TRBJ2-1|TRBV20-1|-
CSAPEYNEQFF
TGCAGTGCGCCGGAGTACAATGAGCAGTTCTTC
>-|TRBJ2-3|TRBV9|TRBD2
CASSVRGLAGGTDTQYF
TGTGCCAGCAGCGTAAGGGGGCTAGCGGGAGGGACAGATACGCAGTATTTT
>few|TRBJ1-6|TRBV4-2|-
CASSLETVRLNSPLHF
TGTGCCAGCAGCCTAGAGACAGTCAGGCTCAATTCACCCCTCCACTTT
>-|TRBJ2-1|TRBV24-1|TRBD1
CATEGTGAYNEQFF
TGTGCCACCGAGGGGACAGGGGCCTACAATGAGCAGTTCTTC
>-|TRBJ2-7|TRBV5-6|-
CASSLKGGQNYEQYF
TGTGCCAGCAGCTTGAAGGGGGGACAAAACTACGAGCAGTACTTC